This is a list of T cell receptor beta chains from one sample in a study of T cells in Graves' hyperthyroidism and ophthalmopathy. TCRdb re-called the multiplex PCR reads with MiXCR, one entry per CDR3 protein. There are 300,000 or so distinct CDR3 sequences in the sample; 15% to 20% occur only once, and 45% to 55% lies in the top ten. Sequencing was done on a sample of blood. These receptors were collected from a woman aged 45 to 65 with Graves' hyperthyroidism. Both conserved end residues are part of each CDR3. D genes are given only for firm matches. Clone sizes are given selectively: once, few, many, or a class where the clone is expanded.

>TRBV4-1|TRBJ2-1|once|.
CASSQDPVLGTAANEQFF
TGCGCCAGCAGCCAAGATCCCGTTCTCGGGACGGCTGCGAATGAGCAGTTCTTC
>TRBV11-1|TRBJ2-1|many|.
CASSTRFGADNEQFF
TGTGCCAGCAGCACACGCTTCGGGGCTGACAATGAGCAGTTCTTC
>TRBV3-1|TRBJ1-4|.|TRBD1
CASTRTGEKLFF
TGTGCCAGCACCCGGACAGGGGAGAAACTGTTTTTT
>TRBV5-5|TRBJ2-7|many|.
CASSLAPRGEYEQYF
TGTGCCAGCAGCTTGGCCCCGAGGGGGGAATACGAGCAGTACTTC
>TRBV19|TRBJ1-4|.|.
CASTSFPDTSNEKLFF
TGTGCCAGTACCTCCTTCCCGGACACGTCTAATGAAAAACTGTTTTTT
>TRBV27|TRBJ2-7|many|TRBD2
CASSLLPSGTYEQYF
TGTGCCAGCAGTTTGCTCCCTAGCGGGACCTACGAGCAGTACTTC
>TRBV10-1|TRBJ2-4|.|.
CASSDQLGNIQYF
TGCGCCAGCAGTGACCAACTGGGAAACATTCAGTACTTC
>TRBV2|TRBJ1-6|.|.
CASSEGVENSPLHF
TGTGCCAGCAGTGAAGGGGTAGAGAATTCACCCCTCCACTTT
>TRBV5-1|TRBJ2-1|.|TRBD2
CASSVLAGGPYNEQFF
TGCGCCAGCAGCGTACTAGCGGGGGGGCCGTACAATGAGCAGTTCTTC
>TRBV7-9|TRBJ1-1|.|.
CASSSALGVNTEAFF
TGTGCCAGCAGCTCTGCGCTGGGGGTGAACACTGAAGCTTTCTTT
>TRBV4-2|TRBJ2-3|.|.
CASSQDWLPTPTYTDTQYF
TGTGCCAGCAGCCAAGATTGGCTCCCCACCCCCACATACACAGATACGCAGTATTTT
>TRBV29-1|TRBJ2-3|.|TRBD2
CSVVGEGLADTQYF
TGCAGCGTCGTAGGGGAGGGGCTGGCAGATACGCAGTATTTT
>TRBV2|TRBJ2-2|few|.
CASSTRDGSTGELFF
TGTGCCAGCAGTACCCGGGACGGGTCCACCGGGGAGCTGTTTTTT
>TRBV5-1|TRBJ1-3|.|.
CASSLGAGARNTIYF
TGCGCCAGCAGCCTCGGGGCGGGGGCTAGAAACACCATATATTTT
>TRBV20-1|TRBJ1-2|.|TRBD1
CSAPRTGAYGYTF
TGCAGTGCCCCCAGGACAGGGGCCTATGGCTACACCTTC
>TRBV6-2/TRBV6-3|TRBJ2-1|many|.
CASRARGHNEQFF
TGTGCCAGCAGGGCCAGGGGACACAATGAGCAGTTCTTC
>TRBV9|TRBJ2-1|.|TRBD1
CASSDEDRASNEQFF
TGTGCCAGCAGCGATGAGGACAGGGCTTCCAATGAGCAGTTCTTC
>TRBV6-5|TRBJ1-1|many|TRBD1
CASSYLTGGTEAFF
TGTGCCAGCAGTTACCTGACAGGGGGCACTGAAGCTTTCTTT
>TRBV10-3|TRBJ1-5|many|.
CAISEAQTNQPQHF
TGTGCCATCAGTGAAGCACAGACTAATCAGCCCCAGCATTTT
>TRBV15|TRBJ2-2|.|TRBD2
CATSKAGRALGSGELFF
TGTGCCACCAGCAAAGCGGGACGAGCTCTTGGGAGCGGGGAGCTGTTTTTT
>TRBV7-6|TRBJ2-3|few|TRBD2
CASSLRTSGSGDTQYF
TGTGCCAGCAGCTTAAGGACTAGCGGGTCGGGAGATACGCAGTATTTT
>TRBV20-1|TRBJ1-2|.|.
CSAENEDGYTF
TGCAGTGCGGAAAATGAGGATGGCTACACCTTC
>TRBV27|TRBJ1-2|many|.
CASSPRSTGSYGYTF
TGTGCCAGCAGCCCTCGTTCAACAGGGAGCTATGGCTACACCTTC
>TRBV5-1|TRBJ1-2|few|.
CASSFGTARGYGYTF
TGCGCCAGCAGCTTTGGGACCGCCCGCGGGTATGGCTACACCTTC
>TRBV30|TRBJ2-3|.|.
CAAVGGGTDTQYF
TGTGCCGCCGTTGGCGGGGGCACAGATACGCAGTATTTT
>TRBV6-5|TRBJ1-1|few|.
CASSYQGPRNTEAFF
TGTGCCAGCAGTTACCAAGGGCCGAGGAACACTGAAGCTTTCTTT
>TRBV5-1|TRBJ1-5|many|.
CASSLMGDNQPQHF
TGCGCCAGCAGCTTGATGGGGGACAATCAGCCCCAGCATTTT
>TRBV20-1|TRBJ1-1|.|.
CSARVRATEAFF
TGCAGTGCTAGAGTGCGGGCTACTGAAGCTTTCTTT
>TRBV27|TRBJ1-2|.|.
CASSLNRVHGYTF
TGTGCCAGCAGTTTGAACAGGGTACATGGCTACACCTTC
>TRBV28|TRBJ2-7|.|.
CASTSGGPEQYF
TGTGCCAGCACCTCCGGCGGTCCCGAGCAGTACTTC
>TRBV25-1|TRBJ2-3|few|.
CASSEGQLSTDTQYF
TGTGCCAGCAGTGAAGGGCAGCTGAGCACAGATACGCAGTATTTT
>TRBV20-1|TRBJ2-1|many|TRBD2
CRAGLAGDYNEQFF
TGCAGGGCTGGACTAGCGGGGGACTACAATGAGCAGTTCTTC
>TRBV20-1|TRBJ2-3|many|.
CSARGPNSGWTDTQYF
TGCAGTGCTAGAGGGCCCAACAGCGGGTGGACAGATACGCAGTATTTT
>TRBV20-1|TRBJ2-3|.|.
CSAADSRTDTQYF
TGCAGTGCCGCGGACAGCCGCACAGATACGCAGTATTTT
>TRBV5-5|TRBJ2-5|.|TRBD1
CASSDGTVPTGETQYF
TGTGCCAGCAGCGACGGGACAGTCCCCACCGGGGAGACCCAGTACTTC
>TRBV12-3/TRBV12-4|TRBJ2-5|few|TRBD1
CASGPTGSETQYF
TGTGCCAGCGGACCGACAGGGTCAGAGACCCAGTACTTC
>TRBV7-3|TRBJ2-5|.|.
CAGSLSGETQYF
TGTGCCGGCAGCTTAAGTGGTGAGACCCAGTACTTC
>TRBV30|TRBJ1-1|many|.
CAWSRGVSTEAFF
TGTGCCTGGAGTAGAGGGGTGAGCACTGAAGCTTTCTTT
>TRBV7-9|TRBJ1-2|.|.
CASSPRSAGNGYTF
TGTGCCAGCAGCCCCCGGAGTGCGGGCAATGGCTACACCTTC
>TRBV28|TRBJ1-2|many|.
CASSLNRGYGYTF
TGTGCCAGCAGTTTAAATCGCGGCTATGGCTACACCTTC
>TRBV20-1|TRBJ2-1|.|TRBD2
CSALTSGGGNEQFF
TGCAGTGCACTGACTAGCGGGGGGGGGAATGAGCAGTTCTTC
>TRBV12-3/TRBV12-4|TRBJ1-1|many|.
CASSTRLNTEAFF
TGTGCCAGCAGTACTCGTTTGAACACTGAAGCTTTCTTT
>TRBV5-1|TRBJ2-2|many|.
CASSWTGAGELFF
TGCGCCAGCAGCTGGACCGGCGCCGGGGAGCTGTTTTTT
>TRBV27|TRBJ2-1|.|TRBD2
CASRAAWVAGGGEQFF
TGTGCCAGCAGGGCCGCTTGGGTAGCGGGAGGGGGTGAGCAGTTCTTC
>TRBV19|TRBJ1-5|.|.
CASNRRAGNQPQHF
TGTGCCAGTAACAGGCGGGCCGGCAATCAGCCCCAGCATTTT